This entry lists 28 T cell receptor beta chains sequenced from one sample in a study of T cells expressing NK-cell markers. TCRdb re-called the 5' RACE reads and gives one entry per CDR3 protein, without DNA. This listing includes some 340,000 distinct CDR3 sequences. The specimen sequenced was blood T cells: a sorted CD56 or NKG2C T cell subset, CD4+ or CD8+ T cells, or bulk PBMC T cells (not recorded which). These receptors were collected from a man between 18 and 69 years old in good health.

The V call is TRBV11-2, the J call TRBJ2-1; no DNA is available, so the TRBD2 call from TCRdb remains unchecked. CDR3 length: 14 amino acids. Looked up from germline, CDR1 is SGHAT and CDR2 is FQNNGV. CDR3 loop: CASLAGNVYNEQFF. Looking up the rest from reference TRBV11-2 and TRBJ2-1 gives the full variable domain: EAGVAQSPRYKIIEKRQSVAFWCNPISGHATLYWYQQILGQGPKLLIQFQNNGVVDDSQLPKDRFSAERLKGVDSTLKIQPAKLEDSAVYLCASLAGNVYNEQFFGPGTRLTVL.

This chain uses TRBV6-4 with TRBJ2-1; TCRdb gives TRBD2 as the D gene, but with no DNA this cannot be confirmed. CDR1 and CDR2 (germline): MRHNA, SNTAGT. This CDR3 is 16 amino acids long. CDR3 sequence reads: CASSVTSGGASNEQFF.

This chain joins TRBV18 and TRBJ1-3. There are 15 residues in the CDR3. Germline loops: CDR1 KGHSH, CDR2 LQKENI. Here the CDR3 reads CASSTIGYSGNTIYF.

The gene calls are TRBV3-1 and TRBJ2-1; TCRdb designates TRBD1, a call that cannot be tested without DNA. The V gene's germline CDR1 is LGHDT and CDR2 YNNKEL (reference sequence). This CDR3 is 16 amino acids long. The CDR3 here is CASSHIRGGPNNEQFF.

This chain uses TRBV11-2 with TRBJ2-5; TCRdb's D gene call, TRBD2, goes unchecked for lack of DNA. The germline gives CDR1 SGHAT, CDR2 FQNNGV. This CDR3 has 16 residues. The CDR3 reads CASSPIRGEGWETQYF. Full variable domain (rest looked up from reference TRBV11-2 and TRBJ2-5): EAGVAQSPRYKIIEKRQSVAFWCNPISGHATLYWYQQILGQGPKLLIQFQNNGVVDDSQLPKDRFSAERLKGVDSTLKIQPAKLEDSAVYLCASSPIRGEGWETQYFGPGTRLLVL.

The J gene is TRBJ2-7, the V gene TRBV20-1; as DNA is missing, the TRBD2 call by TCRdb cannot be tested. The V gene's germline CDR1 is DFQATT and CDR2 SNEGSKA (reference sequence). The CDR3 consists of 15 residues. CDR3 protein: CSALGHLRDLGEQYF.

This chain uses TRBV6-5 with TRBJ1-4; absent DNA, TCRdb's TRBD1 call cannot be checked. CDR3 size: 17 residues. Germline V gene data show CDR1 as MNHEY and CDR2 as SVGAGI. CDR3 region: CASSYLSPGTGGEKLFF.

The J gene is TRBJ2-7, the V gene TRBV7-8; lacking DNA, the TRBD1 call made by TCRdb goes unchecked. The CDR3 is made up of 14 amino acids. Per germline, CDR1 SGHVS and CDR2 FQNEAQ. The CDR3 spells CASSPSGGQGSQYF.

This chain uses TRBV28 with TRBJ2-1; TCRdb reports TRBD1, a call that lacks DNA to check it against. This CDR3 contains 15 residues. Germline CDR1 is MDHEN and CDR2 is SYDVKM. The CDR3 sequence is CASSPPQGRNNEQFF.

This rearrangement joins TRBV2 to TRBJ1-3; TCRdb reports TRBD1, a call that lacks DNA to check it against. The CDR3 has 15 amino acids. Germline-derived CDR1 and CDR2 are SNHLY and FYNNEI. CDR3 sequence reads: CASGGDRVAGNTIYF.

The chain couples TRBV7-8 to TRBJ2-6; TCRdb's assignment of TRBD1 cannot be checked, as there is no DNA. This CDR3 has 18 residues. In germline, CDR1 is SGHVS, CDR2 FQNEAQ. CDR3 in amino acids: CASRPGQGLISGANVLTF.

This sequence joins TRBV2 and TRBJ1-2; without DNA, the TCRdb call of TRBD1 cannot be checked. In germline, CDR1 is SNHLY, CDR2 FYNNEI. The CDR3 runs to 15 residues. The CDR3 region is CASTLQGQANYGYTF.

V gene TRBV10-3 combines with J gene TRBJ2-2; TCRdb indicates TRBD2, and absent DNA this call remains unverified. CDR3 length: 18 residues. CDR1 is ENHRY, CDR2 SYGVKD, per germline. CDR3 region: CAIKAGALGLLLTGELFF.

The chain carries TRBV20-1 and TRBJ2-2; TCRdb reports TRBD2, a call that lacks DNA to check it against. Germline-derived CDR1 and CDR2 are DFQATT and SNEGSKA (reference sequence). The CDR3 sequence is 18 residues long. CDR3 amino acids: CSARDFARSGGATGELFF.

The chain combines TRBV20-1 with TRBJ2-1; TCRdb lists TRBD2, though no DNA is available to test this call. Germline assignment: CDR1 DFQATT and CDR2 SNEGSKA (reference sequence). The CDR3 is 14 amino acids. CDR3 residues: CSASPSRGAWEQFF.

The chain combines TRBV6-1 with TRBJ2-4; the TCRdb call, TRBD2, lacks DNA for checking. Germline CDR1 is MNHNS and CDR2 is SASEGT. The CDR3 runs to 18 residues. CDR3 sequence reads: CASSGWVGGTRAKNIQYF.

The J gene is TRBJ2-3, the V gene TRBV18; TCRdb reports TRBD1, a call that lacks DNA to check it against. Germline CDR1 KGHSH, CDR2 LQKENI. The CDR3 contains 17 residues. CDR3 sequence reads: CASSPSSRTLRTDTQYF.

The chain has TRBV6-4 and TRBJ2-1; TCRdb's D call of TRBD1 is untestable without DNA. Germline V gene data show CDR1 as MRHNA and CDR2 as SNTAGT. This CDR3 contains 13 residues. CDR3: CASSATPGYEQFF.

J is TRBJ1-1 and V is TRBV6-5. The CDR3 length is 16 residues. The germline gives CDR1 MNHEY, CDR2 SVGAGI. CDR3 region: CASSYGVGSTNTEAFF.

This chain joins TRBV3-1 and TRBJ2-5; the D call from TCRdb, TRBD2, cannot be confirmed without DNA. The germline gives CDR1 LGHDT, CDR2 YNNKEL (reference sequence). The CDR3 sequence is 13 residues long. CDR3 protein: CASIGLAGETQYF.

The V call is TRBV12-3 or TRBV12-4, the J call TRBJ1-2; TCRdb picks TRBD1, but there is no DNA to check that call. The CDR3 covers 16 residues. The CDR3 is CASRPTNRGTNYGYTF.

This sequence joins TRBV4-1 and TRBJ2-2; TCRdb selects TRBD2, and the lack of DNA leaves this call unchecked. This CDR3 region has 16 residues. Germline CDR1 and CDR2: MGHRA and YSYEKL. Here the CDR3 reads CASSQRPAGNTGELFF.

This rearrangement joins TRBV7-6 to TRBJ2-3. The CDR3 has 15 amino acids. From germline, CDR1 is SGHVS and CDR2 FNYEAQ. This CDR3 reads CASSAEPVLADTQYF.

The V and J genes are TRBV12-5 and TRBJ2-5; there is no DNA to check the TCRdb D call of TRBD1. The CDR3 has 15 residues. Germline V lookup: CDR1 LGHNT, CDR2 FRNRAP. CDR3 amino acids: CASGSTGGREETQYF.

The chain has TRBV9 and TRBJ1-1; the D call of TRBD1 rests on TCRdb alone, since no DNA is present to check it. The CDR3 is 15 residues long. The V gene's germline CDR1 is SGDLS and CDR2 YYNGEE. The CDR3 spells CASSATGQGGTEAFF.

The chain uses TRBV29-1 and TRBJ2-6; TCRdb picks TRBD1, but there is no DNA to check that call. CDR1 SQVTM and CDR2 ANQGSEA come from the germline V gene. The CDR3 runs to 15 residues. The CDR3 loop reads CSVEGGVSGANVLTF. Combining the CDR3 with reference TRBV29-1 and TRBJ2-6 gives the whole variable domain SAVISQKPSRDICQRGTSLTIQCQVDSQVTMMFWYRQQPGQSLTLIATANQGSEATYESGFVIDKFPISRPNLTFSTLTVSNMSPEDSSIYLCSVEGGVSGANVLTFGAGSRLTVL.

The chain links TRBV5-5 to TRBJ2-3; with no DNA, the TCRdb D assignment of TRBD1 cannot be verified. Germline CDR1 reads SGHKS; CDR2 reads YYEKEE (reference sequence). The CDR3 covers 16 residues. The chain's CDR3 is CASSLGTAIGTDTQYF.

CDR3 region: CASSHSGAGAAGANVLTF. The V call is TRBV3-1, the J call TRBJ2-6; TCRdb gives TRBD1 as the D gene, but with no DNA this cannot be confirmed. Germline-derived CDR1 and CDR2 are LGHDT and YNNKEL (reference sequence). The CDR3 has 18 amino acids.